These T cell receptor beta chains were read from a single sample in a study of a mutant IDH1 vaccine in newly diagnosed glioma. This table comes from immunoSEQ multiplex PCR, and its TCRdb copy is limited to in-frame clones, with some not included. Of about 56,000 clones listed, 70% to 90% were seen once; the top ten hold 1.6%. The antigens of these receptors remain unknown. This material consisted of PBMCs, taken from a glioma patient whose treatment included an IDH1 peptide vaccine. These receptors came from a man aged 35 to 55 with glioma. Each CDR3 is given with its conserved first and last residue. The D gene is left open where the match is weak. Expanded clones get a size class; other rows say once, few or many, or leave the size out.

>TRBV7-3|-|TRBJ2-2|TRBD2
CASSLASGGAGELFF
TGTGCCAGCAGCTTGGCTAGCGGAGGGGCCGGGGAGCTGTTTTTT
>TRBV7-9|-|TRBJ2-1|-
CASSAIAAAENEQFF
TGTGCCAGCAGCGCTATAGCAGCGGCGGAGAATGAGCAGTTCTTC
>TRBV9|-|TRBJ2-2|TRBD2
CASSPRTSGTNTGELFF
TGTGCCAGCAGCCCCCGGACTAGCGGGACTAACACCGGGGAGCTGTTTTTT
>TRBV25-1|-|TRBJ2-3|TRBD1
CASSWTGEGDTQYF
TGTGCCAGCAGTTGGACAGGGGAGGGAGATACGCAGTATTTT
>TRBV27|-|TRBJ1-2|-
CASSLGRFPGSYTF
TGTGCCAGCAGTTTAGGGCGCTTCCCCGGGAGCTACACCTTC
>TRBV15|few|TRBJ1-2|-
CATSSGGQPYGYTF
TGTGCCACCAGCTCAGGTGGACAGCCGTATGGCTACACCTTC
>TRBV18|-|TRBJ1-4|TRBD1
CASSTGTGLGEKLFF
TGTGCCAGCTCGACCGGGACAGGCCTTGGCGAAAAACTGTTTTTT
>TRBV6-4|once|TRBJ2-1|-
CASGDHPQGLNEQFF
TGTGCCAGCGGGGACCACCCACAGGGCCTCAATGAGCAGTTCTTC
>TRBV19|-|TRBJ2-1|-
CASSILATGNEQFF
TGTGCCAGTAGTATACTAGCGACAGGCAATGAGCAGTTCTTC
>TRBV15|-|TRBJ2-7|-
CAIGSEERSYEQYF
TGTGCCATCGGTTCGGAGGAACGGTCCTACGAGCAGTACTTC
>TRBV7-2|medium-sized|TRBJ2-1|-
CASSQAGEQFF
TGTGCCAGCAGCCAAGCCGGGGAGCAGTTCTTC
>TRBV6-1|-|TRBJ2-1|-
CASGRNEQFF
TGTGCCAGCGGGCGGAATGAGCAGTTCTTC
>TRBV18|once|TRBJ2-7|-
CASSPTDVGINEQYF
TGTGCCAGCTCACCAACGGACGTAGGGATAAACGAGCAGTACTTC
>TRBV5-4|-|TRBJ2-2|-
CASSFAPHGSGELFF
TGTGCCAGCAGCTTCGCACCACACGGGTCCGGGGAGCTGTTTTTT
>TRBV19|-|TRBJ1-1|-
CAASRLGNTEAFF
TGTGCCGCCAGTCGCTTAGGGAACACTGAAGCTTTCTTT
>TRBV19|-|TRBJ2-7|-
CASSIGLSYEQYF
TGTGCCAGTAGTATAGGACTGTCCTACGAGCAGTACTTC
>TRBV10-3|-|TRBJ2-1|-
CAISGQSNNEQFF
TGTGCCATCAGTGGTCAGTCAAACAATGAGCAGTTCTTC
>TRBV28|-|TRBJ2-3|-
CASSLTGYTQYF
TGTGCCAGCAGCCTAACAGGGTACACGCAGTATTTT
>TRBV18|-|TRBJ1-4|TRBD1
CASSLRDSQYEKLFF
TGTGCCAGCTCACTACGGGACAGCCAATATGAAAAACTGTTTTTT
>TRBV5-4|few|TRBJ1-4|-
CASSFTPGVGEKLFF
TGTGCCAGCAGCTTCACACCCGGGGTGGGTGAAAAACTGTTTTTT
>TRBV7-9|-|TRBJ1-5|TRBD1
CASSPDRGRGNQPQHF
TGTGCCAGCAGCCCGGACAGGGGGCGCGGAAATCAGCCCCAGCATTTT
>TRBV6-1|once|TRBJ1-1|-
CASNPRGTEAFF
TGTGCCAGCAACCCGCGGGGCACTGAAGCTTTCTTT
>TRBV7-9|-|TRBJ2-3|TRBD2
CASSLAGGELTQYF
TGTGCCAGCAGCTTAGCGGGAGGGGAGTTGACGCAGTATTTT
>TRBV27|-|TRBJ2-7|TRBD2
CASSQLAGGPSSEQYF
TGTGCCAGCAGTCAACTAGCGGGAGGGCCATCCTCCGAGCAGTACTTC
>TRBV5-1|-|TRBJ2-1|TRBD2
CASRGLAGGNNEQFF
TGCGCCAGCAGAGGGCTAGCGGGAGGTAACAATGAGCAGTTCTTC
>TRBV28|once|TRBJ1-3|-
CATAPGGLPGNTIYF
TGTGCCACCGCCCCGGGCGGTCTACCTGGAAACACCATATATTTT
>TRBV7-6|few|TRBJ2-6|-
CASSLEGGNWANVLTF
TGTGCCAGCAGCTTAGAGGGCGGGAACTGGGCCAACGTCCTGACTTTC
>TRBV2|-|TRBJ2-7|TRBD2
CASGGGFSSYEQYF
TGTGCCAGTGGGGGGGGATTCAGCTCCTACGAGCAGTACTTC
>TRBV5-1|-|TRBJ2-7|TRBD2
CASSFRTSGYEQYF
TGCGCCAGCAGCTTCAGGACTAGCGGCTACGAGCAGTACTTC
>TRBV7-8|-|TRBJ1-1|-
CASSLAIGGSTEAFF
TGTGCCAGCAGCTTAGCGATAGGCGGGAGCACTGAAGCTTTCTTT
>TRBV29-1|-|TRBJ1-5|-
CSVGKGNQPQHF
TGCAGCGTTGGAAAGGGCAATCAGCCCCAGCATTTT
>TRBV5-1|-|TRBJ1-1|TRBD1
CASSHGQGATEAFF
TGCGCCAGCAGCCATGGACAGGGGGCCACTGAAGCTTTCTTT
>TRBV5-4|-|TRBJ2-5|TRBD2
CASSIKTSGYQETQYF
TGTGCCAGCAGCATAAAGACTAGCGGGTACCAAGAGACCCAGTACTTC
>TRBV19|-|TRBJ1-2|-
CASSYTGSNYGYTF
TGTGCCAGTAGTTACACAGGGTCTAACTATGGCTACACCTTC
>TRBV5-1|-|TRBJ2-1|TRBD2
CASSSSSGRLAVGEQFF
TGCGCCAGCAGCTCCTCTAGCGGGAGGTTAGCTGTCGGTGAGCAGTTCTTC
>TRBV6-5|medium-sized|TRBJ1-1|TRBD1
CASSEDRVNTEAFF
TGTGCCAGCAGTGAAGACAGGGTCAACACTGAAGCTTTCTTT
>TRBV15|-|TRBJ2-5|-
CATSSRAGETQYF
TGTGCCACCAGCTCACGGGCGGGTGAGACCCAGTACTTC
>TRBV7-9|-|TRBJ2-7|-
CASSADREGHHEQYF
TGTGCCAGCAGCGCAGACAGGGAGGGACACCACGAGCAGTACTTC
>TRBV9|-|TRBJ2-5|-
CASSVDPPGGVQETQYF
TGTGCCAGCAGCGTAGACCCTCCCGGAGGCGTCCAAGAGACCCAGTACTTC
>TRBV7-6|few|TRBJ2-7|-
CASSPRGPKDAYSYEQYF
TGTGCCAGCAGTCCCCGGGGCCCTAAAGATGCCTACTCCTACGAGCAGTACTTC
>TRBV6-6|once|TRBJ2-2|TRBD1
CASSPGQGAAGELFF
TGTGCCAGCAGCCCCGGACAGGGGGCAGCCGGGGAGCTGTTTTTT
>TRBV27|-|TRBJ2-1|TRBD2
CASSERGHNEQFF
TGTGCCAGCAGCGAGCGGGGACACAATGAGCAGTTCTTC
>TRBV5-5|-|TRBJ2-7|-
CASSPKDF
TGTGCCAGCAGCCCCAAGGACTTC
>TRBV6-5|medium-sized|TRBJ1-5|-
CASSYGTSGNQPQHF
TGTGCCAGCAGTTATGGGACGTCCGGCAATCAGCCCCAGCATTTT
>TRBV7-9|medium-sized|TRBJ1-4|-
CASSSGVGGRRYEKLFF
TGTGCCAGCAGCTCCGGGGTGGGGGGCAGGCGTTATGAAAAACTGTTTTTT
>TRBV4-1|-|TRBJ2-3|TRBD2
CASSQGSGGSTDTQYF
TGCGCCAGCAGCCAAGGCTCCGGGGGGAGCACAGATACGCAGTATTTT
>TRBV4-1|-|TRBJ1-3|TRBD1
CASSRDRGSGNTIYF
TGCGCCAGCAGCCGGGACAGGGGTTCGGGAAACACCATATATTTT
>TRBV27|-|TRBJ2-7|-
CASSLGGVSSYEQYF
TGTGCCAGCAGCCTCGGGGGAGTGTCCTCCTACGAGCAGTACTTC
>TRBV28|-|TRBJ2-1|TRBD2
CASSIRLAVLYNEQFF
TGTGCCAGCAGTATTCGACTAGCGGTTCTTTACAATGAGCAGTTCTTC
>TRBV12-2|-|TRBJ2-7|-
CASRLARTSEYEQYF
TGTGCAAGTCGCTTAGCGCGGACTAGCGAATACGAGCAGTACTTC
>TRBV18|few|TRBJ2-6|-
CASSPPPGANVLTF
TGTGCCAGCTCACCACCCCCTGGGGCCAACGTCCTGACTTTC